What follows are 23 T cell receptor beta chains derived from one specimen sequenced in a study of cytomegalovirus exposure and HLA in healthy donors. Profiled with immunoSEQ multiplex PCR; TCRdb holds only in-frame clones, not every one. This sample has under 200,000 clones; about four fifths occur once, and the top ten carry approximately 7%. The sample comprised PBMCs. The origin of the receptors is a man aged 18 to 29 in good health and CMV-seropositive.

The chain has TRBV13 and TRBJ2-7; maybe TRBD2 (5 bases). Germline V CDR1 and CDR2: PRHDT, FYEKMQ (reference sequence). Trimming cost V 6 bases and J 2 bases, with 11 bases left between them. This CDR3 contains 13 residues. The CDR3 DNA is TGTGCCAGCAGTGGACTGCCCACCTACGAGCAGTACTTC. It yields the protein CASSGLPTYEQYF.

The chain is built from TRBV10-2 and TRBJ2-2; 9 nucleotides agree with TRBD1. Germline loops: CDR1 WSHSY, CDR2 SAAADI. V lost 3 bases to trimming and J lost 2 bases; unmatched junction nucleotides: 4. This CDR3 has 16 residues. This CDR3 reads CASSELQGANTGELFF. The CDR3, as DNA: TGCGCCAGCAGTGAACTACAGGGGGCTAACACCGGGGAGCTGTTTTTT.

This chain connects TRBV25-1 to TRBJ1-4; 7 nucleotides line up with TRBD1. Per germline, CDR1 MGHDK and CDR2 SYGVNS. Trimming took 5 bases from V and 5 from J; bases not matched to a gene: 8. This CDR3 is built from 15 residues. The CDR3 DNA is TGTGCCAGCAGTAGACGAGGGGGCGCAAATGAAAAACTGTTTTTT. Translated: CASSRRGGANEKLFF.

CDR3 region: CASSPTGGRYEQYF. The CDR3 DNA is TGTGCCAGCAGCCCCACTGGCGGGAGGTACGAGCAGTACTTC. The gene calls are TRBV9 and TRBJ2-7; 8 bases fit TRBD2. Germline trimming cut 4 bases from V and 4 bases from J; bases unmatched to any gene: 7. The length of the CDR3 is 14 residues. In germline, CDR1 is SGDLS, CDR2 YYNGEE.

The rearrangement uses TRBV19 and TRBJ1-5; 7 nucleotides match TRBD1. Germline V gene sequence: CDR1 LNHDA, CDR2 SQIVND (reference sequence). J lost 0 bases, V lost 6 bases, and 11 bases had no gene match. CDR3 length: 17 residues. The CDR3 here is CASRSQGVSYSNQPQHF. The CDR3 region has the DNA TGTGCCAGTAGATCGCAGGGGGTTTCTTATAGCAATCAGCCCCAGCATTTT.

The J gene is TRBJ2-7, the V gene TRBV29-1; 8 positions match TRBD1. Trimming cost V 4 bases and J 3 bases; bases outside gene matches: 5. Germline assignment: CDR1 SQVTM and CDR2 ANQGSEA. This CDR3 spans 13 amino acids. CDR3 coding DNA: TGCAGCGTTGGGGCAGGGGGCATCTACGAGCAGTACTTC. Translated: CSVGAGGIYEQYF.

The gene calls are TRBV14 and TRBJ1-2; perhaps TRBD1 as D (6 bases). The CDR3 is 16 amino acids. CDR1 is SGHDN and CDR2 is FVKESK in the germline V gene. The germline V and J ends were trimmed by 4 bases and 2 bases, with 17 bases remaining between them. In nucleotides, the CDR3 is TGTGCCAGCAGCCCAGAAATGATCGGACAGAACTATGGCTACACCTTC. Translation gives CASSPEMIGQNYGYTF.

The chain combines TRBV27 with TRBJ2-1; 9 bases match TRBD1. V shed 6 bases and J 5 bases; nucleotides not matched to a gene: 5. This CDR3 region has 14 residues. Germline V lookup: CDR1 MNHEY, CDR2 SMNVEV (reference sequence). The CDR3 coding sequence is TGTGCCAGCAGGAAACAGGGGGCCCACAATGAGCAGTTCTTC. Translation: CASRKQGAHNEQFF.

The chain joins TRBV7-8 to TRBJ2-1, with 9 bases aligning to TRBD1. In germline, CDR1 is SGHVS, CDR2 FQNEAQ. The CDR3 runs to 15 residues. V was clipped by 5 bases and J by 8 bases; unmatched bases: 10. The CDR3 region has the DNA TGTGCCAGCAGCACCTACAGGGGGCGCGTGGATGAGCAGTTCTTC. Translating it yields CASSTYRGRVDEQFF.

The CDR3 spells CASSPDGGNTGELFF. For the CDR3, the DNA is TGTGCCAGCAGCCCGGACGGGGGGAACACCGGGGAGCTGTTTTTT. The chain employs TRBV5-4 and TRBJ2-2; tentative D call: TRBD2 (6 bases). Germline CDR1 reads SGHNT; CDR2 reads YYREEE (reference sequence). V was shortened by 4 bases and J by 1 base, with 11 bases between the two germline ends. The CDR3 sequence is 15 residues long. Looking up the rest from reference TRBV5-4 and TRBJ2-2 gives the full variable domain: ETGVTQSPTHLIKTRGQQVTLRCSSQSGHNTVSWYQQALGQGPQFIFQYYREEENGRGNFPPRFSGLQFPNYSSELNVNALELDDSALYLCASSPDGGNTGELFFGEGSRLTVL.

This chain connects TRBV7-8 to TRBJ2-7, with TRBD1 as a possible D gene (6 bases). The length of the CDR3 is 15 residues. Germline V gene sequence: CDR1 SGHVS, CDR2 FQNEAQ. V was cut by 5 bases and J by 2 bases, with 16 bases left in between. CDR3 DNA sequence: TGTGCCAGCAGCGGAGACAGGTTCCCGCCCTACGAGCAGTACTTC. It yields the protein CASSGDRFPPYEQYF. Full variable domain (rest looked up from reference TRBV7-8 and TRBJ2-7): GAGVSQSPRYKVAKRGQDVALRCDPISGHVSLFWYQQALGQGPEFLTYFQNEAQLDKSGLPSDRFFAERPEGSVSTLKIQRTQQEDSAVYLCASSGDRFPPYEQYFGPGTRLTVT.

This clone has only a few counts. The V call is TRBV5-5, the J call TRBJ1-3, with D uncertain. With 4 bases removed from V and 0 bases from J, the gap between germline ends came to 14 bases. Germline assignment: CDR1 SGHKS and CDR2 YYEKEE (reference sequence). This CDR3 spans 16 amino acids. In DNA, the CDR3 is TGTGCCAGCAGCCAACGCCTGGGCAGCTCTGGAAACACCATATATTTT. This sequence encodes CASSQRLGSSGNTIYF. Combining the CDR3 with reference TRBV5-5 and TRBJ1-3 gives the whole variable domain DAGVTQSPTHLIKTRGQQVTLRCSPISGHKSVSWYQQVLGQGPQFIFQYYEKEERGRGNFPDRFSARQFPNYSSELNVNALLLGDSALYLCASSQRLGSSGNTIYFGEGSWLTVV.

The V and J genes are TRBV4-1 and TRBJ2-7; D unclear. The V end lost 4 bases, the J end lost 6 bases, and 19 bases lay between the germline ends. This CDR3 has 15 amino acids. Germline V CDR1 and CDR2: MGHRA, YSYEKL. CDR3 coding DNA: TGCGCCAGCAGCCTCGGGTATGGCGGAGTAAGCGAGCAGTACTTC. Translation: CASSLGYGGVSEQYF.

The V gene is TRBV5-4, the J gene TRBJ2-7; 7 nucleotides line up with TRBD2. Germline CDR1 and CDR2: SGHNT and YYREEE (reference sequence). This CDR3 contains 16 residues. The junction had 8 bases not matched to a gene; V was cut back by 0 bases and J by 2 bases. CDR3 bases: TGTGCCAGCAGCTTGGATGGCGGGAGAGCGGCCTACGAGCAGTACTTC. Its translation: CASSLDGGRAAYEQYF. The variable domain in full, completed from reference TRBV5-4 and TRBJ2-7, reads ETGVTQSPTHLIKTRGQQVTLRCSSQSGHNTVSWYQQALGQGPQFIFQYYREEENGRGNFPPRFSGLQFPNYSSELNVNALELDDSALYLCASSLDGGRAAYEQYFGPGTRLTVT.

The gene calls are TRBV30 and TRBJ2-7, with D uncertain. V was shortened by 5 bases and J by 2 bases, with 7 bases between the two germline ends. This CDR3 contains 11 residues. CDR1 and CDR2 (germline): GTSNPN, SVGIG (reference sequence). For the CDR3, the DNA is TGTGCCTGGCGACACACCTACGAGCAGTACTTC. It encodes CAWRHTYEQYF. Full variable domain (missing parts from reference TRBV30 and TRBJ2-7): SQTIHQWPATLVQPVGSPLSLECTVEGTSNPNLYWYRQAAGRGLQLLFYSVGIGQISSEVPQNLSASRPQDRQFILSSKKLLLSDSGFYLCAWRHTYEQYFGPGTRLTVT.

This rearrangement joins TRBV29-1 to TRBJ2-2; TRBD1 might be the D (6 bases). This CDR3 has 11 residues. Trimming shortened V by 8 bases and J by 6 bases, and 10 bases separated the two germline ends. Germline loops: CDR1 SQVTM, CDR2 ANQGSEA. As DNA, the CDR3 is TGCAGCATCCAGGGGTCCGGGGAGCTGTTTTTT. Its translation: CSIQGSGELFF.

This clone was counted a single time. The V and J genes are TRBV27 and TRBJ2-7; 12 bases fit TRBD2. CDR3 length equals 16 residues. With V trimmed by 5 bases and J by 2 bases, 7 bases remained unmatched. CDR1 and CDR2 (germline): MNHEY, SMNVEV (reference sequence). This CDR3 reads CASSLGLAGYAYEQYF. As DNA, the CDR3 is TGTGCCAGCAGTCTCGGACTAGCGGGATACGCCTACGAGCAGTACTTC.

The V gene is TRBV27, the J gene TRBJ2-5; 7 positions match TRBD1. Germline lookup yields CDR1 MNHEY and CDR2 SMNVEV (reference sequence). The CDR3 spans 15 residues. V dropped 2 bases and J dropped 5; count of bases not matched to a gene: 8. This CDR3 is CASSLAWTGLETQYF. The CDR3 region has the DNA TGTGCCAGCAGTTTAGCATGGACAGGTTTGGAGACCCAGTACTTC.

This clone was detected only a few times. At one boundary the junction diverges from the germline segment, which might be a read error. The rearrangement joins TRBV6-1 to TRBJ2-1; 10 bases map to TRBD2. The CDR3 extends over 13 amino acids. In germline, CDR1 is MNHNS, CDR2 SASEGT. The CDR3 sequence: CASSEALAGGPIF. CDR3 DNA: TGTGCCAGCAGTGAAGCTTTAGCGGGAGGCCCAATCTTC.

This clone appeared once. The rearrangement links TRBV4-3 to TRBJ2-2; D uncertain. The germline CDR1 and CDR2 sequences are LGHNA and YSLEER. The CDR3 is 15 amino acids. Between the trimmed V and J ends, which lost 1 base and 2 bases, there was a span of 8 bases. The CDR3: CASSQGAENTGELFF. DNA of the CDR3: TGCGCCAGCAGCCAAGGGGCTGAAAACACCGGGGAGCTGTTTTTT.

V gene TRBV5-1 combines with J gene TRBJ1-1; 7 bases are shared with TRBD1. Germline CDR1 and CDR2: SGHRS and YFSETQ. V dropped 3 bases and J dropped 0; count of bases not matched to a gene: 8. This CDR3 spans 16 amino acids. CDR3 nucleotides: TGCGCCAGCAGCTCGGTCCGGGGACAGTTGAACACTGAAGCTTTCTTT. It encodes CASSSVRGQLNTEAFF.

CDR3 sequence reads: CASSGGGRVYNEQFF. The CDR3 DNA is TGTGCCAGCAGTGGGGGGGGCAGGGTCTACAATGAGCAGTTCTTC. The rearrangement uses TRBV27 and TRBJ2-1; weak D call: TRBD2 (7 bases). The CDR3 sequence is 15 residues long. V was clipped by 5 bases and J by 3 bases, with 14 bases between them. Germline CDR1 and CDR2: MNHEY and SMNVEV (reference sequence).

The CDR3 loop is CASSDEGTGSNGYTF. DNA for the CDR3: TGTGCCAGCAGTGACGAAGGGACAGGGTCCAATGGCTACACCTTC. The chain joins TRBV6-4 to TRBJ1-2; 9 bases fit TRBD1. J was trimmed by 6 bases and V by 2 bases; bases with no gene match: 7. CDR1 and CDR2 from the germline V gene are MRHNA and SNTAGT. The CDR3 has 15 residues.